The 20 T cell receptor beta chains below were found in one sample sequenced in a study of blood T cells in healthy people across ages. It was with a sample-barcoded 5' primer and a J-beta primer mix that a second PCR of roughly 7 to 12 cycles was run. TCRdb analysed the 5' RACE reads with MiXCR anew, one entry per CDR3 protein. The sample holds 1.5 million to 2 million distinct CDR3 sequences; roughly a third are singletons and the top ten take 11%. The material sequenced was blood. Every receptor here comes from a woman in her thirties in good health.

On this clonotype: At one of its ends the junction is not consistent with the germline gene, which may arise from a read error. The rearrangement uses TRBV5-4 and TRBJ2-5; 8 nucleotides line up with TRBD2. The CDR3 runs 15 residues. CDR1 SGHNT and CDR2 YYREEE come from the germline V gene (reference sequence). The CDR3 nucleotides read TGTGCCGGCAGCTCGAAAGCGGGAGACCAAGAGACCCAGTACTTC. Translation gives CAGSSKAGDQETQYF.

The V and J genes are TRBV2 and TRBJ2-1; D ambiguous. Germline assignment: CDR1 SNHLY and CDR2 FYNNEI. Trimming removed 2 bases at V and 3 bases at J, with 8 bases between. The CDR3 runs 14 residues. The CDR3 DNA sequence: TGTGCCAGCAGTGAAATGGGATTCTACAATGAGCAGTTCTTC. It yields the protein CASSEMGFYNEQFF.

Only one count was recorded for this clonotype. The CDR3 DNA follows: TGTGCCAGCAGAGCCAGGACAGCCCAAGAGACCCAGTACTTC. Translation: CASRARTAQETQYF. The chain employs TRBV6-6 and TRBJ2-5, with D possibly being TRBD1 (6 bases). The V end lost 6 bases, the J end lost 1 base, and 12 bases lay between the germline ends. CDR1 and CDR2 (germline): MNHNY, SVGAGI (reference sequence). This CDR3 comprises 14 residues.

The chain has TRBV7-8 and TRBJ2-7; 8 bases fit TRBD1. The CDR3 is 15 residues long. CDR1 is SGHVS, CDR2 FQNEAQ, per germline. J was trimmed by 6 bases and V by 0 bases; bases with no gene match: 7. In DNA form, the CDR3 reads TGTGCCAGCAGCTTAGCGCCCGACAGGGGAGGCGAGCAGTACTTC. This codes for CASSLAPDRGGEQYF.

This clonotype has ten or more counts. The chain recombines TRBV7-8 with TRBJ2-1; no reliable D call. The germline CDR1 and CDR2 sequences are SGHVS and FQNEAQ. V lost 3 bases to trimming and J lost 10 bases, with 13 bases between them. The CDR3 has 13 amino acids. Here the CDR3 reads CASSFLLDGEQFF. CDR3 nucleotides: TGTGCCAGCAGCTTCCTTCTTGATGGCGAGCAGTTCTTC.

This clonotype was detected a few times. This sequence joins TRBV20-1 and TRBJ2-2; D uncertain. Germline V gene sequence: CDR1 DFQATT, CDR2 SNEGSKA (reference sequence). V was cut by 0 bases and J by 0 bases, with 11 bases left in between. The CDR3 is 16 amino acids. DNA for the CDR3: TGCAGTGCTAGAGATCAAACAGATCCGAACACCGGGGAGCTGTTTTTT. Protein product: CSARDQTDPNTGELFF.

The V gene is TRBV12-3 or TRBV12-4, the J gene TRBJ2-1; TRBD2 might be the D (6 bases). The CDR3 extends over 14 amino acids. V was trimmed by 6 bases and J by 9 bases, leaving 18 bases between them. This chain's CDR3 is CASRNRRLVGEQFF. The CDR3 DNA is TGTGCCAGCAGAAACCGCCGACTAGTCGGTGAGCAGTTCTTC.

The chain joins TRBV18 to TRBJ1-2; no reliable D call. This CDR3 contains 14 residues. V lost 2 bases and J 5 bases, leaving 12 bases between the germline ends. Germline values: CDR1 KGHSH, CDR2 LQKENI. CDR3 residues: CASSPTREYYGYTF. CDR3 DNA sequence: TGTGCCAGCTCACCAACAAGGGAATATTATGGCTACACCTTC.

The rearrangement joins TRBV5-1 to TRBJ2-7, with D perhaps TRBD2 (6 bases). V was shortened by 4 bases and J by 2 bases, with 13 bases between the two germline ends. Germline lookup yields CDR1 SGHRS and CDR2 YFSETQ. This CDR3 has 14 amino acids. The CDR3 coding sequence is TGCGCCAGCAGCCCAACTAGCTTGGCCTACGAGCAGTACTTC. Translating gives CASSPTSLAYEQYF.

V gene TRBV18 combines with J gene TRBJ1-1; D ambiguous. This CDR3 region has 13 residues. Germline V gene data show CDR1 as KGHSH and CDR2 as LQKENI. V gave up 2 bases and J gave up 10 bases, with 14 bases separating them. In nucleotides, the CDR3 is TGTGCCAGCTCACCAAGCGACACAAGGAGAGCTTTCTTT. This codes for CASSPSDTRRAFF.

This clonotype has a single count. This chain connects TRBV27 to TRBJ1-3; possibly TRBD1 for D (5 bases). Trimming removed 6 bases from V and 4 bases from J, with 16 bases in between. CDR1 and CDR2 from the germline V gene are MNHEY and SMNVEV (reference sequence). The CDR3 is made up of 15 amino acids. As DNA, the CDR3 is TGTGCCAGCAGCCCCGGGGCAGGGCCCGGAAACACCATATATTTT. Protein: CASSPGAGPGNTIYF.

In regard to this clonotype: The junction does not match germline at one end; this may be a read error. This sequence joins TRBV20-1 and TRBJ1-2, with no clear D. This CDR3 comprises 13 residues. CDR1 DFQATT and CDR2 SNEGSKA come from the germline V gene (reference sequence). CDR3 nucleotide sequence: TGCAGTGCGAGAGTCCCAGACGACTATGGCTACACCTTC. Translating it yields CSARVPDDYGYTF.

A few counts support this clonotype. V gene TRBV20-1 combines with J gene TRBJ2-5, with no clear D. The CDR3 consists of 15 residues. Germline V gene sequence: CDR1 DFQATT, CDR2 SNEGSKA (reference sequence). V lost 4 bases and J lost 1, with 16 bases in between. This CDR3 is CSATRPPSIQETQYF. The CDR3 DNA is TGCAGTGCTACTCGGCCTCCCTCCATCCAAGAGACCCAGTACTTC.

Here the CDR3 reads CASSYSGTGNYEQYF. For the CDR3, the DNA is TGTGCCAGCAGTTACTCGGGGACAGGGAACTACGAGCAGTACTTC. This sequence joins TRBV6-5 and TRBJ2-7, with 9 bases that match TRBD1. The V gene's germline CDR1 is MNHEY and CDR2 SVGAGI. Losses at the gene ends were 0 bases for V and 3 bases for J; bases not matched to a gene: 3. The CDR3 is 15 amino acids.

The rearrangement joins TRBV20-1 to TRBJ1-6, with D possibly TRBD1 on 5 matching bases. Per germline, CDR1 DFQATT and CDR2 SNEGSKA (reference sequence). The CDR3 contains 14 residues. V was pared by 5 bases and J by 6 bases, with 14 bases between. The CDR3 protein is CSAEKGVTNSPLHF. The CDR3 DNA sequence: TGCAGTGCTGAAAAAGGGGTAACTAATTCACCCCTCCACTTT.

This clonotype appeared a few times. The rearrangement joins TRBV27 to TRBJ2-7, with TRBD1 matching over 7 bases. Germline values: CDR1 MNHEY, CDR2 SMNVEV (reference sequence). Trimming at V came to 4 bases and at J to 2 bases, leaving 8 bases not matched to a gene. CDR3 length: 15 residues. CDR3 region: CASSSSGGYAYEQYF. In DNA form, the CDR3 reads TGTGCCAGCAGTTCCTCAGGGGGATACGCCTACGAGCAGTACTTC.

The rearrangement joins TRBV12-3 or TRBV12-4 to TRBJ2-3, with TRBD2 matching over 7 bases. After removal of 5 bases from V and 0 bases from J, the junction contained 14 bases not matched to a gene. The CDR3 has 18 residues. CDR3 protein: CASSLRASGLYSTDTQYF. The DNA for the CDR3 is TGTGCCAGCAGTCTTAGGGCTAGCGGACTTTATAGCACAGATACGCAGTATTTT.

The genes are TRBV24-1 and TRBJ2-1; D may be TRBD1 (6 bases). The CDR3 has 13 residues. V was pared by 7 bases and J by 6 bases, with 12 bases between. CDR1 is KGHDR, CDR2 SFDVKD, per germline. The CDR3 region has the DNA TGTGCCACCAGGATGGGGGCTAGCAATGAGCAGTTCTTC. Translation gives CATRMGASNEQFF.

CDR3 in DNA: TGCGCCAGCAGTGAGTCCTCATTAGCTGGGAGCTCCTACGAGCAGTACTTC. Translated, it gives CASSESSLAGSSYEQYF. This chain connects TRBV10-1 to TRBJ2-7; possibly TRBD2 for D (5 bases). The CDR3 contains 17 residues. The V and J ends lost 0 bases and 0 bases respectively, with 15 bases between them. Germline assignment: CDR1 WNHNN and CDR2 SYGVQD (reference sequence).

This clonotype was recorded at least ten times. The rearrangement joins TRBV29-1 to TRBJ2-7; a possible D gene is TRBD1 (5 bases). CDR1 and CDR2 (germline): SQVTM, ANQGSEA. Trimming removed 5 bases from V and 1 base from J, with 21 bases in between. This CDR3 is built from 16 residues. In DNA form, the CDR3 reads TGCAGCGTTACAGGTCTCTTAACCCAAAAATCCTACGAGCAGTACTTC. Protein: CSVTGLLTQKSYEQYF.